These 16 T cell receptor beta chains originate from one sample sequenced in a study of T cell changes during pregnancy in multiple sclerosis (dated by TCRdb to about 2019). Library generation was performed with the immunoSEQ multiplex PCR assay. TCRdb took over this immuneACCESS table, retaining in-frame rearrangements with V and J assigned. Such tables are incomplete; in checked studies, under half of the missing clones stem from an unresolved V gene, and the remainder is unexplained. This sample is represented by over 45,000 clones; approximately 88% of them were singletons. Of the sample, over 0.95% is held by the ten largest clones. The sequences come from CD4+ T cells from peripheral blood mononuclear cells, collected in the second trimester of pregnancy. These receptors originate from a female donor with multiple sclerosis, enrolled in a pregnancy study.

DNA of the CDR3: TGTGCCAGCAGCTTCCGGGACAGGGATTCTGAAGCTTTCTTT. This gives the protein CASSFRDRDSEAFF. The genes are TRBV5-6 and TRBJ1-1, with 9 bases fitting TRBD1. V was clipped by 2 bases and J by 6 bases; unmatched bases: 5. This CDR3 has 14 amino acids. The V gene's germline CDR1 is SGHDT and CDR2 YYEEEE.

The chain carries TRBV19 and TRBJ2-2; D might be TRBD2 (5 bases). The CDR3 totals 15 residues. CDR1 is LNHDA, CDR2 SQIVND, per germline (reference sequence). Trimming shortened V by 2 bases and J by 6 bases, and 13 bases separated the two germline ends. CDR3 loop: CASSITRDPSGELFF. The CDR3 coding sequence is TGTGCCAGTAGTATAACCCGGGATCCCTCCGGGGAGCTGTTTTTT.

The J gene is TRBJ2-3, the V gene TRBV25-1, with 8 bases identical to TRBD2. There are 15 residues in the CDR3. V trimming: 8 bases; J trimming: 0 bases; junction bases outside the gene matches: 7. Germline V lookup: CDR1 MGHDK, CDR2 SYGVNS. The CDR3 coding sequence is TGTGCCAGCCATTCTAGCGGGTACAGCACAGATACGCAGTATTTT. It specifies CASHSSGYSTDTQYF.

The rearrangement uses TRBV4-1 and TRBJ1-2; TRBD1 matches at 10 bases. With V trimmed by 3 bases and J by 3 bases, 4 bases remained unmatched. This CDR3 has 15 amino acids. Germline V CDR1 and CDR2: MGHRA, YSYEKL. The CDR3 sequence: CASSHVGQGDYGYTF. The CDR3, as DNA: TGCGCCAGCAGCCACGTCGGACAGGGGGACTATGGCTACACCTTC.

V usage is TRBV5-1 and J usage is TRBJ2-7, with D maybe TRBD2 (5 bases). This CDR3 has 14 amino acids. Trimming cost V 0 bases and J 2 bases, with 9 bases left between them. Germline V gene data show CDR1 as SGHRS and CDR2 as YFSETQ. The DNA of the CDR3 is TGCGCCAGCAGCTTGGCGGCGGGTACCTACGAGCAGTACTTC. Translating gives CASSLAAGTYEQYF.

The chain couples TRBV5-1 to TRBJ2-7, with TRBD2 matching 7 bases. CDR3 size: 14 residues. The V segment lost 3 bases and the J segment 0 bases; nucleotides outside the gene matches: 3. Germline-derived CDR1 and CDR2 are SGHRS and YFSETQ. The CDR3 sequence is CASSSSGYSYEQYF. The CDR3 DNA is TGCGCCAGCAGCTCTAGCGGATACTCCTACGAGCAGTACTTC.

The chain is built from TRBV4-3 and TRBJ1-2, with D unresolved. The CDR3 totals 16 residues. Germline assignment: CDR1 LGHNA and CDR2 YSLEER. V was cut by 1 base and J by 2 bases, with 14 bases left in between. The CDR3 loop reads CASSQAQISGNYGYTF. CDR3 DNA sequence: TGCGCCAGCAGCCAAGCCCAAATTTCCGGGAACTATGGCTACACCTTC.

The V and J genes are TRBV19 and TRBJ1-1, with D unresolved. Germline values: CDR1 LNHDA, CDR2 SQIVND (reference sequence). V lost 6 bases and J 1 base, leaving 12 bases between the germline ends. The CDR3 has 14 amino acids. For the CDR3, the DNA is TGTGCCAGTAGGGTTGTCGGGAGGAACACTGAAGCTTTCTTT. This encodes CASRVVGRNTEAFF.

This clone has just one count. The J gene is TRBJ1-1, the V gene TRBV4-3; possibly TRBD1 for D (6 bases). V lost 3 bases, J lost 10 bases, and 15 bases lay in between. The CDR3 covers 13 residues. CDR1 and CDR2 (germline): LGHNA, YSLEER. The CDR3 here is CASSQGTPGLAFF. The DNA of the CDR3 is TGCGCCAGCAGCCAGGGGACACCAGGGCTAGCTTTCTTT.

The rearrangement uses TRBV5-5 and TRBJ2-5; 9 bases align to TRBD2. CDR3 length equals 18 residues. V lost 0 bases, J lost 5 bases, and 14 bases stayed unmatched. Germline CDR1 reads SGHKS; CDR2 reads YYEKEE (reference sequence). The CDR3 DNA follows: TGTGCCAGCAGCTTGGCTGGGGCGGGAGGGCCTTCGAGGGAGACCCAGTACTTC. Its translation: CASSLAGAGGPSRETQYF.

CDR3 residues: CASSPSRQDIAFF. The CDR3 DNA is TGTGCCAGCTCACCATCGCGACAGGACATTGCTTTCTTT. The chain combines TRBV18 with TRBJ1-1, with D tentatively TRBD1 (6 bases). V lost 2 bases to trimming and J lost 11 bases, with 15 bases between them. CDR1 and CDR2 from the germline V gene are KGHSH and LQKENI. This CDR3 is 13 amino acids long.

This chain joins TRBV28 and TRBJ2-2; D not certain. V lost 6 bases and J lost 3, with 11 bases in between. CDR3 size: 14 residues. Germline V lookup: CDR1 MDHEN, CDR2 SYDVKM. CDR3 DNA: TGTGCCAGCAGCCCCCCCGTCCACACCGGGGAGCTGTTTTTT. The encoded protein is CASSPPVHTGELFF.

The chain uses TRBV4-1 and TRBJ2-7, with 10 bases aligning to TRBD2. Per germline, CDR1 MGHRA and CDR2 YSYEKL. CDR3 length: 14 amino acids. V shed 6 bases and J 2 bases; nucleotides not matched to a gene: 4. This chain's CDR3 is CASRPTSGTYEQYF. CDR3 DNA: TGCGCCAGCAGACCTACTAGCGGGACCTACGAGCAGTACTTC.

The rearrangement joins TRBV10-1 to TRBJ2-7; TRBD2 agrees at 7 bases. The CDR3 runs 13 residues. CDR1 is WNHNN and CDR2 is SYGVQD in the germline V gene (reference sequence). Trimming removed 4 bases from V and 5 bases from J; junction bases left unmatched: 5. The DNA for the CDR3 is TGCGCCAGCAGTGGGACGGCGGGGGACGAGCAGTACTTC. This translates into CASSGTAGDEQYF.

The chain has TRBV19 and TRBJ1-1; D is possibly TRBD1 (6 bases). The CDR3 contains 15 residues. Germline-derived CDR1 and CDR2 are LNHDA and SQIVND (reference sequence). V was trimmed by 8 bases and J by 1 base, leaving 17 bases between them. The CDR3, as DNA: TGTGCCAGTCAGAGACCGGGACATCGGAACACTGAAGCTTTCTTT. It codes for CASQRPGHRNTEAFF.

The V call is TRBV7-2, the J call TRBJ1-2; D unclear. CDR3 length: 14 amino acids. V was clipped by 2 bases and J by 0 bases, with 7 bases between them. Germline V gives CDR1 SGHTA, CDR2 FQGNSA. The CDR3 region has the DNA TGTGCCAGCAGCTTAACCCCAGCTAACTATGGCTACACCTTC. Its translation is CASSLTPANYGYTF.